This passage covers 32 T cell receptor beta chains from one sample sequenced in a study of T-cell reconstitution after alpha-beta-depleted transplantation in children. Preparation of the TCRbeta library involved a method that used unique molecular identifiers. Via MiXCR, TCRdb re-called the PCR reads, giving one row per CDR3 protein. The repertoire has about 600,000 distinct CDR3 sequences, roughly 23% of them found once; the top ten carry around 14%. The source was PBMCs, mostly from graft donor cells, collected 360 days after TCRalphabeta/CD19-depleted stem cell transplant. The receptors derive from a boy younger than two who had a stem cell transplant for acute myeloid leukemia, so the T cells may come from the graft donor.

The chain combines TRBV11-2 with TRBJ2-2; the D gene could be TRBD1 or TRBD2 (6 bases each). From germline, CDR1 is SGHAT and CDR2 FQNNGV. V lost 1 base to trimming and J lost 7 bases, with 22 bases between them. CDR3 length equals 18 residues. The DNA of the CDR3 is TGTGCCAGCAGCTTAGTGACCTTCGGGGGCACAAGGGGCGGGGAGCTGTTTTTT. It yields the protein CASSLVTFGGTRGGELFF.

Comment on this clonotype: This may be a read error: a much more frequent sequence differs by one nucleotide. The CDR3 does not close with the conserved phenylalanine or tryptophan, likely indicating a read error. The chain couples TRBV6-1 to TRBJ2-1; D not resolved. The V end was cut by 2 bases, the J end by 0 bases, with 8 bases between. Germline values: CDR1 MNHNS, CDR2 SASEGT. The CDR3 runs to 15 residues. CDR3 loop: CASSEWQASYNEQFY. The CDR3 bases are TGTGCCAGCAGTGAATGGCAGGCCTCCTACAATGAGCAGTTCTAC.

There are many counts of this clonotype. The genes are TRBV15 and TRBJ1-6, with 9 bases matching TRBD1. This CDR3 has 17 residues. The trim removed 4 bases at V and 10 bases at J, leaving 14 bases unmatched. Per the germline V gene, CDR1 is LNHNV and CDR2 is YYDKDF (reference sequence). The CDR3 protein is CATSIIIMGQGYSPLHF. The CDR3 DNA is TGTGCCACCAGCATTATAATAATGGGACAGGGCTACTCACCCCTCCACTTT.

This clonotype has just a few counts. The V and J genes are TRBV20-1 and TRBJ2-4; tentatively, D is TRBD2 (5 bases). The CDR3 is made up of 14 amino acids. V gave up 3 bases and J gave up 0 bases, with 9 bases separating them. Germline V gene lookup returns CDR1 DFQATT and CDR2 SNEGSKA (reference sequence). The CDR3 sequence: CSASRAVAKNIQYF. CDR3 bases: TGCAGTGCTAGCCGAGCGGTAGCCAAAAACATTCAGTACTTC.

The sample holds many counts of this clonotype. The rearrangement uses TRBV28 and TRBJ2-5, with 7 bases that match TRBD1. V trimming: 5 bases; J trimming: 5 bases; junction bases outside the gene matches: 17. The CDR3 length is 17 residues. Germline V lookup: CDR1 MDHEN, CDR2 SYDVKM. The DNA for the CDR3 is TGTGCCAGCAGTGAGGCCTCGGACAGGTGGAGTCGGGAGACCCAGTACTTC. Translating it yields CASSEASDRWSRETQYF.

This clonotype was detected only a few times. J is TRBJ1-1 and V is TRBV12-3 or TRBV12-4; no clear D gene. The CDR3 is 14 amino acids. Trimming removed 10 bases at V and 0 bases at J, with 15 bases between. CDR3: CAINPYSLNTEAFF. The DNA of the CDR3 is TGTGCCATAAATCCATACAGTTTGAACACTGAAGCTTTCTTT.

V is TRBV6-5 and J is TRBJ1-3, with D maybe TRBD1 (6 bases). This CDR3 region has 15 residues. Between the trimmed V and J ends, which lost 4 bases and 0 bases, there was a span of 10 bases. Germline-derived CDR1 and CDR2 are MNHEY and SVGAGI. CDR3: CASSFDRLSGNTIYF. CDR3 sequence (DNA): TGTGCCAGCAGTTTTGACAGGCTCTCTGGAAACACCATATATTTT.

This chain uses TRBV5-6 with TRBJ2-1; TRBD2 aligns across 10 bases. Germline trimming cut 1 base from V and 3 bases from J; bases unmatched to any gene: 7. This CDR3 comprises 17 residues. Germline values: CDR1 SGHDT, CDR2 YYEEEE. The CDR3 bases are TGTGCCAGCAGCTTGATAGCCCTAGCGGGGGACTACAATGAGCAGTTCTTC. Residues: CASSLIALAGDYNEQFF.

The V gene is TRBV29-1, the J gene TRBJ2-1, with D possibly matching TRBD2 (6 bases). The CDR3 is made up of 17 amino acids. V was clipped by 7 bases and J by 0 bases, with 22 bases between them. Looked up from germline, CDR1 is SQVTM and CDR2 is ANQGSEA. The CDR3 loop is CSAPLPPGGSSYNEQFF. CDR3 in DNA: TGCAGCGCCCCCCTACCGCCCGGGGGTAGCTCCTACAATGAGCAGTTCTTC.

The chain employs TRBV7-9 and TRBJ1-1; D unclear. The CDR3 consists of 12 residues. Between the trimmed V and J ends, which lost 5 bases and 4 bases, there was a span of 8 bases. Germline assignment: CDR1 SEHNR and CDR2 FQNEAQ (reference sequence). In DNA, the CDR3 is TGTGCCAGCAGCCCGGGGAGCACTGAAGCTTTCTTT. Its protein is CASSPGSTEAFF.

In its sample, this clonotype was seen once. The rearrangement links TRBV20-1 to TRBJ2-5; D is unclear. Germline CDR1 is DFQATT and CDR2 is SNEGSKA (reference sequence). CDR3 length: 16 amino acids. V dropped 1 base and J dropped 4 bases, with 19 bases sitting between them. CDR3: CSARAVRGSRPETQYF. DNA of the CDR3: TGCAGTGCTAGAGCGGTCCGTGGTTCAAGGCCAGAGACCCAGTACTTC.

There are a few counts of this clonotype. This chain uses TRBV12-3 or TRBV12-4 with TRBJ2-3; the D gene is possibly TRBD2 (5 bases). Trimming removed 2 bases at V and 3 bases at J, with 18 bases between. CDR3 length: 17 residues. CDR3 region: CASSLRSGPAGTDTQYF. The CDR3 DNA sequence: TGTGCCAGCAGTTTAAGGAGCGGCCCAGCAGGAACAGATACGCAGTATTTT.

This clonotype was detected ten times or more. The chain links TRBV12-3 or TRBV12-4 to TRBJ2-7; the D gene is possibly TRBD1 (6 bases). The CDR3 has 14 residues. The V end was cut by 3 bases, the J end by 2 bases, with 11 bases between. This CDR3 reads CASSFEQGAYEQYF. DNA of the CDR3: TGTGCCAGCAGTTTCGAACAGGGTGCCTACGAGCAGTACTTC.

The V gene is TRBV2, the J gene TRBJ2-1, with 8 bases that match TRBD2. The CDR3 is made up of 16 amino acids. The V segment lost 3 bases and the J segment 10 bases; nucleotides outside the gene matches: 14. Germline CDR1 reads SNHLY; CDR2 reads FYNNEI. CDR3 protein: CASSDERRGVQVEQFF. As DNA, the CDR3 is TGTGCCAGCAGTGACGAGCGGCGGGGGGTACAGGTCGAGCAGTTCTTC.

This clonotype appeared once. This chain links TRBV29-1 with TRBJ1-1; D is perhaps TRBD1 (5 bases). Trimming stripped 6 bases from V and 3 bases from J, with 14 bases between. This CDR3 spans 13 amino acids. Germline values: CDR1 SQVTM, CDR2 ANQGSEA. CDR3 in DNA: TGCAGCGTCTTCGGGGCGATGGACACTGAAGCTTTCTTT. Translating gives CSVFGAMDTEAFF.

This clonotype was counted many times. This chain joins TRBV29-1 and TRBJ2-7; a possible D gene is TRBD1 (5 bases). The CDR3 runs to 11 residues. The germline V and J ends were trimmed by 7 bases and 4 bases, with 11 bases remaining between them. The germline gives CDR1 SQVTM, CDR2 ANQGSEA. The CDR3 spells CSGGHDYEQYF. Here the CDR3 DNA reads TGCAGCGGAGGACACGATTACGAGCAGTACTTC.

This clonotype was seen a handful of times. The chain links TRBV12-3 or TRBV12-4 to TRBJ2-3, with TRBD1 matching 7 bases. This CDR3 is built from 16 residues. The V and J ends lost 6 bases and 6 bases, in that order; junction bases with no gene match: 15. DNA of the CDR3: TGTGCCAGCAGCCTCCCCTCGCAGGGGGTGGCTGATACGCAGTATTTT. Its protein product is CASSLPSQGVADTQYF.

This clonotype has more than one count but fewer than ten. The V call is TRBV6-5, the J call TRBJ2-7; no firm D call. The CDR3 covers 13 residues. With 2 bases removed from V and 9 bases from J, the gap between germline ends came to 14 bases. Germline-derived CDR1 and CDR2 are MNHEY and SVGAGI. CDR3 protein: CASSYDPKGAQYV. The DNA of the CDR3 is TGTGCCAGCAGTTACGACCCCAAGGGTGCGCAGTACGTC.

In regard to this clonotype: A much larger clone is a single base away; this may be a read error. The gene calls are TRBV20-1 and TRBJ2-5; tentatively, D is TRBD2 (5 bases). The CDR3 loop spans 16 amino acids. Germline CDR1 and CDR2: DFQATT and SNEGSKA (reference sequence). In DNA form, the CDR3 reads TGCTGTGCTAGCTCTACCTTATCCGGGGACCAAGAGACCCAGTACTTC. Amino acids: CCASSTLSGDQETQYF.

The J gene is TRBJ2-7, the V gene TRBV25-1, with D maybe TRBD1 (6 bases). CDR3 length: 13 residues. Trimming cost V 4 bases and J 7 bases, with 14 bases left between them. Germline loops: CDR1 MGHDK, CDR2 SYGVNS. The CDR3, as DNA: TGTGCCAGCAGTGGTCCGGGACAAGGGGAGCAGTACTTC. This sequence encodes CASSGPGQGEQYF.

This clonotype was counted a few times. This sequence joins TRBV20-1 and TRBJ1-5; TRBD1 matches 7 bases. Unmatched junction bases numbered 9, after V lost 6 bases and J lost 4 bases. The CDR3 runs 14 residues. Germline CDR1 and CDR2: DFQATT and SNEGSKA (reference sequence). CDR3 DNA sequence: TGCAGTGCGCCTCCGGGACAGACTAATCAGCCCCAGCATTTT. Translation gives CSAPPGQTNQPQHF.

This clonotype showed up just a few times. This chain links TRBV20-1 with TRBJ2-7; perhaps D is TRBD1 or TRBD2 (6 bases each). Deletions cut 3 bases from V and 5 bases from J, with 23 bases between. The CDR3 has 16 amino acids. The V gene's germline CDR1 is DFQATT and CDR2 SNEGSKA (reference sequence). CDR3 amino acids: CSARRRARTDNNEQYF. In DNA, the CDR3 is TGCAGTGCTAGGAGGAGGGCGCGGACAGATAACAACGAGCAGTACTTC.

V gene TRBV6-5 combines with J gene TRBJ1-2; D is unclear. Trimming pared 2 bases from V and 5 bases from J, leaving 15 bases between. Looked up from germline, CDR1 is MNHEY and CDR2 is SVGAGI. This CDR3 comprises 15 residues. The CDR3 DNA reads as TGTGCCAGCAGTTACAGGACTGAGACTACTTATGGCTACACCTTC. Protein: CASSYRTETTYGYTF.

The chain has TRBV5-6 and TRBJ2-7; 9 bases map to TRBD1. CDR1 SGHDT and CDR2 YYEEEE come from the germline V gene. The CDR3 is 15 amino acids. Trimming cost V 2 bases and J 5 bases; bases outside gene matches: 8. The CDR3 nucleotides are TGTGCCAGCAGCTTCTCCGGGACAGGGTTCCACGAGCAGTACGTC. It specifies CASSFSGTGFHEQYV.

V gene TRBV4-3 combines with J gene TRBJ1-4; D unresolved. CDR3 length equals 14 residues. The germline CDR1 and CDR2 sequences are LGHNA and YSLEER. Deletions cut 4 bases from V and 3 bases from J, with 9 bases between. The CDR3 loop reads CASSPDTANEKLFF. The CDR3 nucleotides are TGCGCCAGCAGCCCCGACACGGCTAATGAAAAACTGTTTTTT.

This clonotype was detected once. The chain couples TRBV5-1 to TRBJ1-1; 7 nucleotides match TRBD1. V trimming: 0 bases; J trimming: 7 bases; junction bases outside the gene matches: 9. The CDR3 loop spans 15 amino acids. Germline loops: CDR1 SGHRS, CDR2 YFSETQ. The CDR3 is CASSLERGPRSEAFF. As DNA, the CDR3 is TGCGCCAGCAGCTTGGAAAGGGGGCCACGGAGTGAAGCTTTCTTT.

This clonotype was counted only a few times. This sequence joins TRBV20-1 and TRBJ2-1; 11 bases line up with TRBD2. With 6 bases clipped from V and 4 bases from J, the junction kept 5 bases outside the gene matches. The CDR3 runs 14 residues. Germline V gives CDR1 DFQATT, CDR2 SNEGSKA (reference sequence). The CDR3 coding sequence is TGCAGTGCGGGGACTAGCGGTTTTTACAATGAGCAGTTCTTC. It translates to CSAGTSGFYNEQFF.

This clonotype was counted only a few times. The chain joins TRBV12-3 or TRBV12-4 to TRBJ1-1; D remains unclear. V gave up 1 base and J gave up 5 bases, with 8 bases separating them. This CDR3 is built from 13 residues. The CDR3 spells CASSLDFGTEAFF. Here the CDR3 DNA reads TGTGCCAGCAGTTTAGACTTCGGAACTGAAGCTTTCTTT.

The V and J genes are TRBV4-2 and TRBJ2-5, with 8 bases aligning to TRBD1. CDR1 and CDR2 from the germline V gene are LGHNA and YNFKEQ. The J segment lost 4 bases and the V segment lost 1 base, leaving 5 bases of the junction unmatched. CDR3 length equals 15 residues. The CDR3 region is CASSQAGGVGETQYF. The CDR3, as DNA: TGTGCCAGCAGCCAAGCAGGGGGCGTGGGAGAGACCCAGTACTTC.

The rearrangement uses TRBV5-1 and TRBJ2-1, with a weak D call TRBD2 (7 bases). Germline-derived CDR1 and CDR2 are SGHRS and YFSETQ. The length of the CDR3 is 16 residues. V gave up 0 bases and J gave up 9 bases, with 19 bases separating them. In nucleotides, the CDR3 is TGCGCCAGCAGCTTGGAGGTGGGGGGGCTTTTTGGTGAGCAGTTCTTC. Translated: CASSLEVGGLFGEQFF.

The rearrangement links TRBV6-1 to TRBJ2-2; D remains unclear. Germline assignment: CDR1 MNHNS and CDR2 SASEGT. V was shortened by 7 bases and J by 13 bases, with 31 bases between the two germline ends. This CDR3 contains 17 residues. Here the CDR3 DNA reads TGTGCCAGCAACCTATCCCCCCTTAGGAACTGGCCGGGTGGGCTGTTTTTT. Translated: CASNLSPLRNWPGGLFF.

This clonotype has a handful of counts. The chain is built from TRBV7-2 and TRBJ1-6, with 10 bases lining up with TRBD1. The germline CDR1 and CDR2 sequences are SGHTA and FQGNSA. The CDR3 loop spans 15 amino acids. Losses at the gene ends were 3 bases for V and 9 bases for J; bases not matched to a gene: 5. CDR3 in amino acids: CASSLGQGRISPLHF. In DNA, the CDR3 is TGTGCCAGCAGCTTGGGACAGGGGAGGATTTCACCCCTCCACTTT.